These 4 T cell receptor beta chains were all obtained from the same sample, sequenced in a study of T cells in Graves' hyperthyroidism and ophthalmopathy. TCR beta CDR3 region amplification was performed from RNA transcripts. During a first-round RT-PCR of the TCR CDR3, the HTBI primer set was used. TCRdb reprocessed the multiplex PCR reads with MiXCR, giving one entry per CDR3 protein. The sample has under 450,000 distinct CDR3 sequences, about a sixth seen once. Material: blood. The receptors come from a young woman with Graves' hyperthyroidism.

This clonotype was counted between two and nine times. The gene calls are TRBV9 and TRBJ2-2; 12 nucleotides line up with TRBD2. The CDR3 spans 17 residues. Unmatched junction bases numbered 8, after V lost 4 bases and J lost 4 bases. Germline V gives CDR1 SGDLS, CDR2 YYNGEE. The CDR3 nucleotides are TGTGCCAGCAGCCCCCGACTAGCGGGGGACCTCACCGGGGAGCTGTTTTTT. It specifies CASSPRLAGDLTGELFF. Variable domain in full (rest from reference TRBV9 and TRBJ2-2): DSGVTQTPKHLITATGQRVTLRCSPRSGDLSVYWYQQSLDQGLQFLIQYYNGEERAKGNILERFSAQQFPDLHSELNLSSLELGDSALYFCASSPRLAGDLTGELFFGEGSRLTVL.

This clonotype was seen repeatedly, ten times or more. The CDR3 sequence: CASSLARWGRGDYGYTF. The DNA of the CDR3 is TGTGCCAGCAGCTTAGCTCGCTGGGGCAGGGGGGACTATGGCTACACCTTC. This chain joins TRBV7-2 and TRBJ1-2, with 7 bases matching TRBD1. The CDR3 extends over 17 amino acids. The V and J ends lost 0 bases and 3 bases, in that order; junction bases with no gene match: 10. Looked up from germline, CDR1 is SGHTA and CDR2 is FQGNSA.

This clonotype occurred many times. The J gene is TRBJ1-5, the V gene TRBV12-3 or TRBV12-4; D not certain. V lost 8 bases and J lost 4, with 9 bases in between. CDR3 length equals 12 residues. CDR3 sequence: CASGISNQPQHF. Written as DNA, the CDR3 is TGTGCCAGCGGGATTTCTAATCAGCCCCAGCATTTT.

The chain employs TRBV19 and TRBJ1-5; the D gene is possibly TRBD1 (6 bases). The germline CDR1 and CDR2 sequences are LNHDA and SQIVND (reference sequence). Trimming removed 8 bases at V and 5 bases at J, with 13 bases between. CDR3 length equals 13 residues. In DNA, the CDR3 is TGTGCCAGTGGGGGGGCTCGGGATCAGCCCCAGCATTTT. This encodes CASGGARDQPQHF.